The 11 T cell receptor beta chains given below trace back to one sample, sequenced in a study of CD8 T cells in Susac syndrome. After extraction with the RNeasy kit, about 0.45 to 1 ug of the RNA was reverse transcribed using random hexamers. MiXCR, run by TCRdb on the immunoSEQ multiplex PCR reads, gives a single entry per CDR3 protein. The sample includes under 200,000 distinct CDR3 sequences, approximately 96% of them seen just once. Sequenced: CD8+ T cells from PBMCs. Receptors originate from a human donor with multiple sclerosis.

V usage is TRBV2 and J usage is TRBJ2-7, with D perhaps matching TRBD1 (6 bases). V was trimmed by 5 bases and J by 4 bases, leaving 18 bases between them. The CDR3 is made up of 15 amino acids. Germline V gene data show CDR1 as SNHLY and CDR2 as FYNNEI. The CDR3 DNA is TGTGCCAGCAGTTCACCTCGGACAGTGACTTACGAGCAGTACTTC. It codes for CASSSPRTVTYEQYF. The complete variable domain, with remaining parts taken from reference TRBV2 and TRBJ2-7, reads EPEVTQTPSHQVTQMGQEVILRCVPISNHLYFYWYRQILGQKVEFLVSFYNNEISEKSEIFDDQFSVERPDGSNFTLKIRSTKLEDSAMYFCASSSPRTVTYEQYFGPGTRLTVT.

The genes are TRBV3-1 and TRBJ1-2; tentative D call: TRBD1 (5 bases). Germline V gives CDR1 LGHDT, CDR2 YNNKEL (reference sequence). Deletions cut 3 bases from V and 2 bases from J, with 13 bases between. This CDR3 comprises 15 residues. The DNA of the CDR3 is TGTGCCAGCAGCCAGGGGGACGGAGCCAACTATGGCTACACCTTC. Translation gives CASSQGDGANYGYTF.

The CDR3 loop reads CASSLGTGNNQPQHF. CDR3 sequence (DNA): TGTGCCAGCAGCTTGGGGACAGGAAACAATCAGCCCCAGCATTTT. The chain links TRBV7-9 to TRBJ1-5, with 8 positions matching TRBD1. Trimming cost V 3 bases and J 3 bases; bases outside gene matches: 4. This CDR3 is built from 15 residues. Germline V gives CDR1 SEHNR, CDR2 FQNEAQ (reference sequence).

This chain joins TRBV30 and TRBJ1-1; possible D gene TRBD1, 5 bases. The CDR3 runs 15 residues. Trimming removed 0 bases at V and 0 bases at J, with 11 bases between. Per the germline V gene, CDR1 is GTSNPN and CDR2 is SVGIG (reference sequence). The CDR3 reads CAWSVRQHLNTEAFF. CDR3 bases: TGTGCCTGGAGTGTGAGACAGCACTTGAACACTGAAGCTTTCTTT.

The table lists this clonotype with a few counts. V usage is TRBV7-6 and J usage is TRBJ2-3; tentative D call: TRBD1 (5 bases). The CDR3 has 14 amino acids. CDR1 is SGHVS and CDR2 is FNYEAQ in the germline V gene. Between the trimmed V and J ends, which lost 3 bases and 1 base, there was a span of 8 bases. The CDR3 nucleotides read TGTGCCAGCAGCTTTGGGGCGGGCACAGATACGCAGTATTTT. Translation gives CASSFGAGTDTQYF.

This clonotype was counted only a few times. The chain couples TRBV27 to TRBJ2-1; D remains unclear. The length of the CDR3 is 12 residues. Germline V gene data show CDR1 as MNHEY and CDR2 as SMNVEV (reference sequence). V was pared by 5 bases and J by 7 bases, with 9 bases between. The CDR3: CASSPRFNEQFF. The CDR3 nucleotides read TGTGCCAGCAGTCCCCGATTTAATGAGCAGTTCTTC.

The chain joins TRBV29-1 to TRBJ2-3; D ambiguous. The germline V and J ends were trimmed by 7 bases and 0 bases, with 11 bases remaining between them. CDR3 length: 13 amino acids. The germline V gene has CDR1 SQVTM and CDR2 ANQGSEA. The CDR3 DNA reads TGCAGCGCAGATCATTCTAGCACAGATACGCAGTATTTT. The encoded protein is CSADHSSTDTQYF.

The chain couples TRBV14 to TRBJ1-1, with 10 bases lining up with TRBD1. This CDR3 has 16 residues. Trimming removed 0 bases from V and 4 bases from J; junction bases left unmatched: 5. The germline gives CDR1 SGHDN, CDR2 FVKESK. Here the CDR3 DNA reads TGTGCCAGCAGCCAAGAACGGACAGGGGGTGTCACTGAAGCTTTCTTT. It specifies CASSQERTGGVTEAFF. The entire variable domain, with the rest obtained from reference TRBV14 and TRBJ1-1, is as follows: EAGVTQFPSHSVIEKGQTVTLRCDPISGHDNLYWYRRVMGKEIKFLLHFVKESKQDESGMPNNRFLAERTGGTYSTLKVQPAELEDSGVYFCASSQERTGGVTEAFFGQGTRLTVV.

CDR3 nucleotides: TGTGCTAGTGGTTTCGGGGGAGCGGAGACCCAGTACTTC. The encoded protein is CASGFGGAETQYF. The chain links TRBV12-5 to TRBJ2-5, with D possibly TRBD2 on 6 matching bases. V was cut by 3 bases and J by 5 bases, with 10 bases left in between. This CDR3 has 13 amino acids. From germline, CDR1 is LGHNT and CDR2 FRNRAP.

The chain carries TRBV9 and TRBJ2-5, with 13 nucleotides matching TRBD2. V shed 3 bases, J shed 4 bases, and the junction held 6 bases outside the gene matches. Germline V gene lookup returns CDR1 SGDLS and CDR2 YYNGEE. CDR3 size: 16 residues. The CDR3 region has the DNA TGTGCCAGCAGCGGAGAGGGACTAGCGGGAAGAGAGACCCAGTACTTC. Translating it yields CASSGEGLAGRETQYF.

This clonotype was detected once. The V gene is TRBV10-3, the J gene TRBJ2-5, with 8 bases identical to TRBD1. The CDR3 is 12 residues long. The germline gives CDR1 ENHRY, CDR2 SYGVKD. Unmatched junction bases numbered 1, after V lost 8 bases and J lost 2 bases. This CDR3 is CAIRTGQETQYF. CDR3 in DNA: TGTGCCATCCGGACAGGGCAAGAGACCCAGTACTTC.